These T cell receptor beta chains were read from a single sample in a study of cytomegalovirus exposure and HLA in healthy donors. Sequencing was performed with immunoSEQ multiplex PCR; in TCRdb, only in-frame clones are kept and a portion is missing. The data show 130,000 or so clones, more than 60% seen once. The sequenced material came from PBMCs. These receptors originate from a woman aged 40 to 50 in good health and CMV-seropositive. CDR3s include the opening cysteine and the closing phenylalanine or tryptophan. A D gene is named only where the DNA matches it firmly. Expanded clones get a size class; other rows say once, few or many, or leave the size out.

CASSLTGTGDNEQFF,TGTGCCAGCAGCTTAACCGGGACAGGGGACAATGAGCAGTTCTTC,TRBD1,TRBV7-3,.,TRBJ2-1
CASSELGQTNQPQHF,TGTGCCAGCAGTGAACTGGGACAGACTAATCAGCCCCAGCATTTT,TRBD1,TRBV2,.,TRBJ1-5
CASSLTVPSYEQYF,TGCGCCAGCAGCTTGACAGTCCCGTCCTACGAGCAGTACTTC,.,TRBV5-1,few,TRBJ2-7
CASSLGPGDSLDTQYF,TGTGCCAGCAGCTTGGGGCCCGGGGACTCTCTAGATACGCAGTATTTT,.,TRBV5-4,.,TRBJ2-3
CASSQGQYTDTQYF,TGCGCCAGCAGCCAAGGACAGTACACAGATACGCAGTATTTT,.,TRBV4-3,.,TRBJ2-3
CASSYRTENQPQHF,TGTGCCAGCAGTTATAGGACAGAGAATCAGCCCCAGCATTTT,.,TRBV6-6,.,TRBJ1-5
CAWSRRAAYEQYF,TGTGCCTGGAGTCGCAGGGCGGCCTACGAGCAGTACTTC,.,TRBV30,.,TRBJ2-7
CASSHPNAGTGAFF,TGTGCCAGCAGCCATCCTAATGCAGGGACTGGAGCTTTCTTT,.,TRBV5-4,.,TRBJ1-1
CASSLAGLGNTQYF,TGCGCCAGCAGCTTGGCCGGACTAGGAAATACGCAGTATTTT,TRBD2,TRBV5-1,.,TRBJ2-3
CASSPPPGQGDYGYTF,TGCGCCAGCAGCCCCCCTCCGGGCCAGGGCGACTATGGCTACACCTTC,.,TRBV4-1,few,TRBJ1-2
CAISDAGYGYTF,TGTGCCATCAGTGACGCCGGTTATGGCTACACCTTC,.,TRBV10-3,.,TRBJ1-2
CSVEEGGTEAFF,TGCAGCGTTGAAGAGGGGGGAACTGAAGCTTTCTTT,.,TRBV29-1,few,TRBJ1-1
CASSRTSGGPYNEQFF,TGTGCCAGCTCGCGGACTAGCGGGGGCCCATACAATGAGCAGTTCTTC,TRBD2,TRBV18,.,TRBJ2-1
CASSWTGLHEQYF,TGTGCCAGTAGTTGGACAGGGCTCCACGAGCAGTACTTC,TRBD1,TRBV19,.,TRBJ2-7